The following is a TCR beta chain sequence with its context. Its target is not known. This sample was taken from a study of Tregs in tolerant kidney transplant recipients. General study points: Biological reproducibility was not directly addressed in this study. Tregs expanded with activated donor B cells seemed most donor-specific.

With 4 bases clipped from V and 5 bases from J, the junction kept 8 bases outside the gene matches. Per germline, CDR1 SGHRS and CDR2 YFSETQ. This CDR3 contains 15 residues. Only in-frame clones appear in the TCRdb table, and some are missing; sequencing was by immunoSEQ multiplex PCR. The sample lists 95,000 to 120,000 clones, 90% occurring once. Unstimulated regulatory T cells (CD4+CD25+CD127-), CD4+CD25- non-regulatory cells, CD4 and CD8 cells were FACS-sorted from thawed PBMCs. This sequence was found in a human donor who received a combined kidney and bone marrow transplant. The chain joins TRBV5-1 to TRBJ1-5; the match to TRBD1 covers 8 bases. Sequences were derived from CD4+ T cells from blood, sampled before the transplant. The CDR3 DNA is TGCGCCAGCAGCCTTCAGACAGGGGACGATCAGCCCCAGCATTTT. As protein: CASSLQTGDDQPQHF.